This note documents a single T cell receptor beta chain sequence. This record comes from a study of T cells expressing NK-cell markers. From its re-call of the 5' RACE reads, TCRdb lists each CDR3 protein once, without DNA. The table lists a few hundred thousand distinct CDR3 sequences. Germline values: CDR1 KGHSH, CDR2 LQKENI. This CDR3 is built from 13 residues. The chain employs TRBV18 and TRBJ2-1; absent DNA, TCRdb's TRBD2 call cannot be checked. The sequencing sample was made of blood T cells: a sorted CD56 or NKG2C T cell subset, CD4+ or CD8+ T cells, or bulk PBMC T cells (not recorded which). This TCR was recovered from a man aged 18 to 69 in good health. Here the CDR3 reads CASSLGLNNEQFF.